This T cell receptor beta chain comes out of a study of metastatic and nonmetastatic thyroid tumors. The CDR3 is made up of 13 amino acids. CDR1 is MGHRA, CDR2 YSYEKL, per germline. V was shortened by 2 bases and J by 8 bases, with 10 bases between the two germline ends. This clone was detected many times. TCRdb reassembled clones from the PCR reads with MiXCR. This table has roughly 21,000 clones, over 25% appearing once. Ahead of thyroid surgery, no patient had received treatment of any kind. The TCR was taken from a male donor with papillary thyroid cancer or a benign thyroid nodule (not recorded which). Some clones in this sample may be carry-over from other donors' samples. Sequencing used tumor tissue. The chain employs TRBV4-1 and TRBJ2-4; D remains ambiguous. CDR3 DNA sequence: TGCGCCAGCAGCCAAATTGGTTCGGACATTCAGTACTTC. It specifies CASSQIGSDIQYF.